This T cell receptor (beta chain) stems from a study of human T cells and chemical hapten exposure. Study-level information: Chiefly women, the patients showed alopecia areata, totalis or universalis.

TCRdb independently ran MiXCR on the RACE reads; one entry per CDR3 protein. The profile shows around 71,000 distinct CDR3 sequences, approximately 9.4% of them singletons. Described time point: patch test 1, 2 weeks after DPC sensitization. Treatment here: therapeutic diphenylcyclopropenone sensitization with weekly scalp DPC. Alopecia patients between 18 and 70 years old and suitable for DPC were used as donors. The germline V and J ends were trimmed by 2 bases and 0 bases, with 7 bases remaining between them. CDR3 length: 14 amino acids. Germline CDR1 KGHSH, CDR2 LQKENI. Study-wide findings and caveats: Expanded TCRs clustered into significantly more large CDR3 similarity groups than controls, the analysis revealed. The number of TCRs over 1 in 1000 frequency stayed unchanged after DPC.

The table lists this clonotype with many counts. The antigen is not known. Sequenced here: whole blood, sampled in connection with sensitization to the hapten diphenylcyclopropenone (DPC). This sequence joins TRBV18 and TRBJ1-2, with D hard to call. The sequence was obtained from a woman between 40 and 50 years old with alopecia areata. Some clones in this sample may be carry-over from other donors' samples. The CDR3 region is CASSPTAANYGYTF. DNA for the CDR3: TGTGCCAGCTCACCAACGGCGGCTAACTATGGCTACACCTTC.